This TCR beta chain was found in a study of CD8+CD57+ T cells in acquired aplastic anemia. CDR1 and CDR2 (germline): LNHDA, SQIVND (reference sequence). The CDR3 extends over 13 amino acids. Trimming pared 6 bases from V and 5 bases from J, leaving 11 bases between. Flow cytometry had shown expanded CD8+CD57+ cells in the patients chosen for sequencing. All patients had severe acquired aplastic anemia. CDR3 and TCR beta VDJ profiling relied on a genomic DNA template. TCRdb itself ran the reads through MiXCR, one entry per CDR3 protein. In the table there are approximately 250,000 distinct CDR3 sequences, 82% of which are singletons.

This clonotype originated in a human donor with aplastic anemia. The rearrangement joins TRBV19 to TRBJ2-4; D is unclear. The sample consisted of sorted CD4+, CD8+, or CD8+CD57+ T cells (not recorded which) from PBMCs. The DNA of the CDR3 is TGTGCCAGTAGCATACGGCAGCAAAACATTCAGTACTTC. Amino acids: CASSIRQQNIQYF.